The clone carrying this T cell receptor (beta chain) was observed once. Antigen: not known. The data stem from a study of high-grade serous ovarian cancer treatment subgroups. The germline V gene has CDR1 MDHEN and CDR2 SYDVKM. Deletions cut 4 bases from V and 5 bases from J, with 15 bases between. The CDR3 runs 14 residues. Study conclusions and caveats: The analyses considered CDR3 and ignored CDR1 and CDR2. Different patients shared almost no repertoire; same-patient tumors shared about 0.11 to 0.85.

Tumor tissue was taken before any definitive surgery or chemotherapy was given. Some clones are missing from TCRdb's copy, which holds only in-frame ones; the method was immunoSEQ multiplex PCR. The repertoire holds a few thousand clones, roughly 80% seen once, with around 9.1% in the top ten. The V gene is TRBV28, the J gene TRBJ2-7, with D tentatively TRBD2 (5 bases). The specimen was tumor tissue. The TCR comes from a human donor with high-grade serous ovarian cancer. The CDR3 is CASSSGGPQDEQYF. CDR3 bases: TGTGCCAGCAGTTCTGGCGGGCCTCAAGACGAGCAGTACTTC.